These 21 T cell receptor beta chains were sequenced from one sample in a study of cytomegalovirus exposure and HLA in healthy donors. Amplification used 60 Vbeta primers and 13 Jbeta primers. Method: immunoSEQ multiplex PCR; TCRdb's copy keeps in-frame clones and lacks some. The sample has 100,000 or so clones; approximately 89% are singletons. Input material: PBMCs. These receptors came from a man aged 30 to 39 in good health and CMV-seronegative.

The V call is TRBV5-4, the J call TRBJ2-3; TRBD2 aligns across 9 bases. Germline assignment: CDR1 SGHNT and CDR2 YYREEE (reference sequence). The V gene end was trimmed by 4 bases and the J gene end by 3 bases; junction bases not matched to a gene: 3. This CDR3 region has 14 residues. The DNA for the CDR3 is TGTGCCAGCAGCACAGGACTAGCGACAGATACGCAGTATTTT. Encoded protein: CASSTGLATDTQYF.

The chain joins TRBV4-1 to TRBJ2-7, with 9 bases identical to TRBD2. The V and J ends lost 0 bases and 4 bases, in that order; junction bases with no gene match: 7. The CDR3 length is 16 residues. Looked up from germline, CDR1 is MGHRA and CDR2 is YSYEKL. CDR3 sequence reads: CASSQERASGTYEQYF. The CDR3 DNA sequence: TGCGCCAGCAGCCAAGAGCGGGCTAGCGGGACATACGAGCAGTACTTC.

This clone occurred once. J is TRBJ1-2 and V is TRBV27; weak D call: TRBD1 (6 bases). V dropped 2 bases and J dropped 4 bases, with 11 bases sitting between them. There are 14 residues in the CDR3. Looked up from germline, CDR1 is MNHEY and CDR2 is SMNVEV (reference sequence). CDR3 amino acids: CASSLKGVGYGYTF. The CDR3 nucleotides are TGTGCCAGCAGTTTAAAGGGGGTCGGCTATGGCTACACCTTC.

The V and J genes are TRBV7-8 and TRBJ1-1, with D maybe TRBD1 (5 bases). The CDR3 contains 15 residues. The germline V and J ends were trimmed by 5 bases and 1 base, with 14 bases remaining between them. Germline loops: CDR1 SGHVS, CDR2 FQNEAQ. CDR3 in DNA: TGTGCCAGCAGCCCCCGGGAGGGGACGAACACTGAAGCTTTCTTT. It is translated as CASSPREGTNTEAFF.

The gene calls are TRBV11-3 and TRBJ2-1, with 11 bases matching TRBD2. This CDR3 is built from 15 residues. Germline V gives CDR1 SGHNT, CDR2 YENEEA. V shed 5 bases, J shed 4 bases, and the junction held 4 bases outside the gene matches. CDR3 protein: CASSDGTSGYNEQFF. CDR3 sequence (DNA): TGTGCCAGCAGCGACGGGACTAGCGGTTACAATGAGCAGTTCTTC.

The V gene is TRBV18, the J gene TRBJ2-1; 7 bases are a match to TRBD1. The junction had 7 bases not matched to a gene; V was cut back by 4 bases and J by 4 bases. This CDR3 is built from 15 residues. Germline values: CDR1 KGHSH, CDR2 LQKENI. The CDR3 DNA reads TGTGCCAGCTCACTAGGGACAGAACTTTACAATGAGCAGTTCTTC. It codes for CASSLGTELYNEQFF.

The chain uses TRBV2 and TRBJ2-3, with 12 bases lining up with TRBD2. Germline V gene data show CDR1 as SNHLY and CDR2 as FYNNEI. Losses at the gene ends were 2 bases for V and 0 bases for J; bases not matched to a gene: 3. The CDR3 runs to 17 residues. CDR3 protein: CASSEFLAGGSTDTQYF. The CDR3 bases are TGTGCCAGCAGTGAATTCCTAGCGGGAGGGAGCACAGATACGCAGTATTTT.

V and J are TRBV7-3 and TRBJ2-1, with 7 bases aligning to TRBD2. Unmatched junction bases numbered 13, after V lost 5 bases and J lost 6 bases. The germline gives CDR1 SGHTA, CDR2 FQGTGA. The CDR3 sequence is 16 residues long. In nucleotides, the CDR3 is TGTGCCAGCAGCGGACAAGGGGTAGCGGGTTTCAATGAGCAGTTCTTC. Its protein product is CASSGQGVAGFNEQFF. Full variable domain (remainder filled in from reference TRBV7-3 and TRBJ2-1): GAGVSQTPSNKVTEKGKYVELRCDPISGHTALYWYRQSLGQGPEFLIYFQGTGAADDSGLPNDRFFAVRPEGSVSTLKIQRTERGDSAVYLCASSGQGVAGFNEQFFGPGTRLTVL.

This chain's CDR3 is CASSAGEISYEQYF. The CDR3 DNA sequence: TGTGCCAGCAGTGCAGGGGAGATCTCCTACGAGCAGTACTTC. The V gene is TRBV6-5, the J gene TRBJ2-7, with D tentatively TRBD1 (6 bases). The germline gives CDR1 MNHEY, CDR2 SVGAGI. Deletions cut 5 bases from V and 0 bases from J, with 11 bases between. The CDR3 covers 14 residues.

This clone appeared once. The rearrangement joins TRBV7-9 to TRBJ2-1; TRBD1 is a possible D gene (5 bases). Germline values: CDR1 SEHNR, CDR2 FQNEAQ (reference sequence). V lost 5 bases and J lost 2, with 13 bases in between. The CDR3 has 15 amino acids. The CDR3 here is CASSQIRATYNEQFF. CDR3 DNA: TGTGCCAGCAGCCAAATCAGGGCTACCTACAATGAGCAGTTCTTC.

The CDR3 sequence: CASSLDLGANVLTF. Here the CDR3 DNA reads TGTGCCAGCAGCTTGGACCTAGGGGCCAACGTCCTGACTTTC. This rearrangement joins TRBV5-8 to TRBJ2-6; D is unclear. The CDR3 is 14 residues long. V lost 0 bases to trimming and J lost 4 bases, with 5 bases between them. The germline V gene encodes CDR1 SGHTS and CDR2 YDEGEE.

V gene TRBV27 combines with J gene TRBJ1-5, with no clear D. The germline V gene encodes CDR1 MNHEY and CDR2 SMNVEV (reference sequence). The CDR3 length is 12 residues. V lost 9 bases, J lost 4 bases, and 10 bases lay in between. The CDR3 DNA reads TGTGCCAGAAAGTCGGGTAATCAGCCCCAGCATTTT. The encoded protein is CARKSGNQPQHF.

V gene TRBV7-9 combines with J gene TRBJ2-1; 11 bases align to TRBD2. The V and J ends lost 5 bases and 4 bases, in that order; junction bases with no gene match: 7. The CDR3 contains 16 residues. The V gene's germline CDR1 is SEHNR and CDR2 FQNEAQ (reference sequence). This CDR3 is CASSIEGLAVYNEQFF. In DNA, the CDR3 is TGTGCCAGCAGCATAGAGGGACTAGCGGTTTACAATGAGCAGTTCTTC.

The J gene is TRBJ2-3, the V gene TRBV9; D is possibly TRBD1 (5 bases). The CDR3 has 15 residues. Trimming left V 5 bases short and J 3 bases short, with 16 bases between. Germline lookup yields CDR1 SGDLS and CDR2 YYNGEE. The CDR3 bases are TGTGCCAGCAGTAAGGGGTCAGGCGCTACAGATACGCAGTATTTT. It yields the protein CASSKGSGATDTQYF.

This rearrangement joins TRBV9 to TRBJ1-1, with D uncertain. Trimming took off 3 bases at V and 2 bases at J, with 8 bases between the two ends. Germline CDR1 reads SGDLS; CDR2 reads YYNGEE. CDR3 length: 13 amino acids. The CDR3 region has the DNA TGTGCCAGCAGCGCCACATTTAACACTGAAGCTTTCTTT. Its translation is CASSATFNTEAFF.

CDR3 residues: CASSLGRKTTNTEAFF. In DNA form, the CDR3 reads TGTGCCAGCAGCTTAGGGCGGAAAACAACGAACACTGAAGCTTTCTTT. This sequence joins TRBV13 and TRBJ1-1, with D uncertain. Deletions cut 0 bases from V and 1 base from J, with 12 bases between. Germline loops: CDR1 PRHDT, CDR2 FYEKMQ (reference sequence). This CDR3 comprises 16 residues.

The rearrangement links TRBV5-5 to TRBJ2-2; the match to TRBD1 covers 10 bases. The CDR3 is 17 residues long. Germline V gene lookup returns CDR1 SGHKS and CDR2 YYEKEE (reference sequence). V lost 0 bases to trimming and J lost 5 bases; unmatched junction nucleotides: 7. CDR3 nucleotide sequence: TGTGCCAGCAGCTTGGTCCCCGACAGGGGGCGAACCGGGGAGCTGTTTTTT. Residues: CASSLVPDRGRTGELFF.

This rearrangement joins TRBV5-1 to TRBJ2-6; the match to TRBD2 covers 9 bases. The CDR3 length is 16 residues. CDR1 SGHRS and CDR2 YFSETQ come from the germline V gene. With 6 bases clipped from V and 0 bases from J, the junction kept 4 bases outside the gene matches. The CDR3 reads CASKTSGLSGANVLTF. The CDR3 DNA sequence: TGCGCCAGCAAGACTAGCGGCCTCTCTGGGGCCAACGTCCTGACTTTC.

V is TRBV28 and J is TRBJ2-5, with 7 bases that match TRBD1. The CDR3 runs 14 residues. Trimming cost V 5 bases and J 1 base; bases outside gene matches: 4. Germline CDR1 reads MDHEN; CDR2 reads SYDVKM. CDR3 bases: TGTGCCAGCAGTGCCGACAGGGTCCAAGAGACCCAGTACTTC. Its protein is CASSADRVQETQYF. Full variable domain (outside the CDR3, taken from reference TRBV28 and TRBJ2-5): DVKVTQSSRYLVKRTGEKVFLECVQDMDHENMFWYRQDPGLGLRLIYFSYDVKMKEKGDIPEGYSVSREKKERFSLILESASTNQTSMYLCASSADRVQETQYFGPGTRLLVL.

CDR3 loop: CASSRRREVDNEQFF. The CDR3 coding sequence is TGTGCCAGCAGCCGGCGGCGGGAGGTGGACAATGAGCAGTTCTTC. The rearrangement uses TRBV16 and TRBJ2-1; TRBD2 matches 8 bases. Germline V gene data show CDR1 as KGHSY and CDR2 as FQNENV. The junction had 7 bases not matched to a gene; V was cut back by 4 bases and J by 5 bases. This CDR3 region has 15 residues.

V and J are TRBV5-8 and TRBJ1-1; TRBD1 aligns across 7 bases. V lost 4 bases, J lost 1 base, and 7 bases stayed unmatched. The CDR3 covers 15 residues. CDR1 and CDR2 (germline): SGHTS, YDEGEE. The CDR3 loop is CASSPHRGRNTEAFF. The DNA for the CDR3 is TGTGCCAGCAGCCCTCACAGGGGTCGGAACACTGAAGCTTTCTTT.